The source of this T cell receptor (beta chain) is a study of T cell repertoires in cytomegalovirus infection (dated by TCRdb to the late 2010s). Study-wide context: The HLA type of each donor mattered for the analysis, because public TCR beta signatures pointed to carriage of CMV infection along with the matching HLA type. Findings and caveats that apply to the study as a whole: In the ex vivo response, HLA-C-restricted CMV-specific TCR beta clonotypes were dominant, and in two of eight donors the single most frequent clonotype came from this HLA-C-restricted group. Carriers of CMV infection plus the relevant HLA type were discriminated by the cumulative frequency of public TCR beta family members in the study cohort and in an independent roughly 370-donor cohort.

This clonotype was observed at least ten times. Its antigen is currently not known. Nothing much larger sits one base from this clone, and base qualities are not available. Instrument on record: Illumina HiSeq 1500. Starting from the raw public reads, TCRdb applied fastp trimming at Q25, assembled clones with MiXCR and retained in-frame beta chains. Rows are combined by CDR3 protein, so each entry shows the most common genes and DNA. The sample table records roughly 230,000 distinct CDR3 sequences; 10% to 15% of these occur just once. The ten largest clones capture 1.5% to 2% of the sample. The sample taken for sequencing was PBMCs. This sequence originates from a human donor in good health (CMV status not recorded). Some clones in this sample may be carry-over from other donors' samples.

The DNA is TGTGCCAGCAGCCAGCTAGATAGCGTAACAGATACGCAGTATTTT. It is translated as CASSQLDSVTDTQYF. The chain employs TRBV7-2 and TRBJ2-3; a tentative D call is TRBD2 (5 bases match). V was cut back by 5 bases and J by 3 bases, leaving a gap of 15 bases between them. From its cysteine to its phenylalanine, the CDR3 spans 15 amino acids. Only the CDR3 DNA is retained, 45 bases long and in frame from the first base. CDR1 and CDR2, per the germline V gene, are SGHTA and FQGNSA.